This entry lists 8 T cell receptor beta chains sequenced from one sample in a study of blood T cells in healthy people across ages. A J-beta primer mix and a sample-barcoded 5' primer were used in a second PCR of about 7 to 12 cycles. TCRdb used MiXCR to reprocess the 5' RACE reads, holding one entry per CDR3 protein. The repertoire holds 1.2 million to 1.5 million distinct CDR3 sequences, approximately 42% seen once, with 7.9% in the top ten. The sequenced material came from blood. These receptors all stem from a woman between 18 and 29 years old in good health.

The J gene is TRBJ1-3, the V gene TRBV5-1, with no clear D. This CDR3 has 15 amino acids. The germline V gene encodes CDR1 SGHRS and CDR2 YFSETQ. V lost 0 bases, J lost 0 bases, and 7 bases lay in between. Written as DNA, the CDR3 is TGCGCCAGCAGCTTGGCGTTAACCTCTGGAAACACCATATATTTT. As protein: CASSLALTSGNTIYF. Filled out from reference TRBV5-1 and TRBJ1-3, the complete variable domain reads KAGVTQTPRYLIKTRGQQVTLSCSPISGHRSVSWYQQTPGQGLQFLFEYFSETQRNKGNFPGRFSGRQFSNSRSEMNVSTLELGDSALYLCASSLALTSGNTIYFGEGSWLTVV.

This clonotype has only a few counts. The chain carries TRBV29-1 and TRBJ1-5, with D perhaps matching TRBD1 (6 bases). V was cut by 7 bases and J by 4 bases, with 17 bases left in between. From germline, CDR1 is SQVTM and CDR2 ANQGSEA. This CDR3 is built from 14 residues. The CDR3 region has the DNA TGCAGCGCAGGTGGGGGGCCAGGGAATCAGCCCCAGCATTTT. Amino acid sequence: CSAGGGPGNQPQHF.

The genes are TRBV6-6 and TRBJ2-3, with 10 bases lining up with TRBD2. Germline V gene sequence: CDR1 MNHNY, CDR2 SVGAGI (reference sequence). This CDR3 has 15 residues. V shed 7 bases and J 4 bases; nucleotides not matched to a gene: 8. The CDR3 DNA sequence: TGTGCCAGCACCAAAGCGGGAGGGCGTTCAGATACGCAGTATTTT. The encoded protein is CASTKAGGRSDTQYF.

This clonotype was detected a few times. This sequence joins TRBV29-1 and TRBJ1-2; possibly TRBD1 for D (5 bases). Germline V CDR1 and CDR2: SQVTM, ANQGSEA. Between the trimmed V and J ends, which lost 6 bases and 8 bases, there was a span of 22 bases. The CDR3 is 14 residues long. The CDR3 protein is CSVEGGDVFWGYTF. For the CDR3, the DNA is TGCAGCGTCGAGGGAGGGGATGTGTTCTGGGGCTACACCTTC.

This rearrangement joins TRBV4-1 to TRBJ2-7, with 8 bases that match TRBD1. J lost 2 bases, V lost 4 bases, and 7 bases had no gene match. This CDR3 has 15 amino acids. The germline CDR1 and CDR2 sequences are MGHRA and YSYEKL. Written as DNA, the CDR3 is TGCGCCAGCAGCCCCGATCGGGACAGGACCTACGAGCAGTACTTC. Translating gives CASSPDRDRTYEQYF.

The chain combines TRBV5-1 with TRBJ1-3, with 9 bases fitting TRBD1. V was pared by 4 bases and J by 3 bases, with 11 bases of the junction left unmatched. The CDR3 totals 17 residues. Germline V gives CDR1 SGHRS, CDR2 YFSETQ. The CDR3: CASSERPTGGSGNTIYF. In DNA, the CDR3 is TGCGCCAGCAGCGAGAGGCCGACAGGGGGAAGTGGAAACACCATATATTTT.

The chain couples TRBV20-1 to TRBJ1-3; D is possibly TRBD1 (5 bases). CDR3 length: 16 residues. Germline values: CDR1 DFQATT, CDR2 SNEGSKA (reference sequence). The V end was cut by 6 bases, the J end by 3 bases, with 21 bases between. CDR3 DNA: TGCAGTGCATCGACAAACATTGGGGGGGTTGGAAACACCATATATTTT. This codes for CSASTNIGGVGNTIYF.

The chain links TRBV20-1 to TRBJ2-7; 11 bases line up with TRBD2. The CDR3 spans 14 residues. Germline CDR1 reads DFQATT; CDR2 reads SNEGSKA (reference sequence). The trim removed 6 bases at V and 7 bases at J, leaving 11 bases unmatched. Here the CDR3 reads CSAAGLAGYPEQYF. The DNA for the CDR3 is TGCAGTGCCGCCGGACTAGCGGGCTACCCAGAGCAGTACTTC.